This TCR beta chain was profiled in a study of T cell repertoires in cytomegalovirus infection (dated by TCRdb to between 2018 and 2020). Context from the whole study: Peptide stimulations targeted recently identified HLA-C-restricted CMV epitopes, whose presentation resists viral immunomodulation, together with well-studied HLA-B-restricted epitopes. Because public TCR beta signatures pointed to carriage of CMV infection together with the matching HLA type, the HLA type of each donor mattered for the analysis. Overall study outcomes, separate from this receptor: The ex vivo response was dominated by HLA-C-restricted CMV-specific TCR beta clonotypes, which also provided the single most frequent clonotype in two of eight donors. In both this cohort and an independent cohort of some 370 donors, the cumulative frequency of public TCR beta family members distinguished carriers of CMV infection plus the relevant HLA type.

The run used an Illumina HiSeq 1500. TCRdb passed the public sequencing reads through fastp at Q25 and MiXCR, retaining productive beta sequences. All rows with the same CDR3 protein become a single entry with the most common DNA and genes. The sample records hundreds of thousands of distinct CDR3 sequences, approximately 32% of which are singletons. The ten largest clones take up around 12% of the sample. Sample treatment or condition, as interpreted from the label and publication: in vitro stimulation with specific CMV peptide epitopes to enrich CMV-specific T cells. The CDR3 spans 13 residues, from the cysteine through the phenylalanine. The read is trimmed to its CDR3 DNA, 39 bases read in frame from base 1. The germline V gene specifies MNHEY as CDR1 and SVGAGI as CDR2. For this chain, trimming is 6 bases at the V end and 10 bases at the J end, and the number of junction bases without a gene match is 11.

On this clonotype: Its antigen is unknown. No much larger clone is present one base from it, and per-base qualities are unavailable.

The sequence came from a human donor in good health (CMV status not recorded). Some clones in this sample may be carry-over from other donors' samples. The sequencing here drew on cultured CD8+ T cells from PBMCs, taken from culture after CMV antigen stimulation. Recombination linked TRBV6-5 to TRBJ1-2, with TRBD1 identical over 7 junction bases. The CDR3 protein: CASSYSGTAFYTF. The DNA sequence is as follows: TGTGCCAGCAGCTATTCCGGGACAGCCTTCTACACCTTC.